The T cell receptor beta chain described here comes from a study of blood T cell repertoires in COVID-19. Across the study: PBMCs, B-cell-depleted T cells, or T cells were the source of the cDNA or gDNA that made up the material.

CDR1 and CDR2 (germline): SGHNT, YENEEA. This CDR3 has 14 amino acids. The ends were cut back, 5 bases at V and 2 bases at J, with 12 bases in the middle. Authors' methods: The assay estimated nucleated cells by amplifying reference gene primers. Data came from immunoSEQ multiplex PCR; TCRdb stores just in-frame clones and leaves some out. V and J calls and clone size are as listed in that table; D and trimming were resolved from the DNA. The repertoire consists of some 100,000 clones, with around nine tenths occurring once and the leading ten covering 5% to 7%. The genes are TRBV11-3 and TRBJ1-2; TRBD1 is a possible D gene (6 bases). Sequencing used peripheral blood. The TCR was taken from a man between 65 and 80 years old with acute or convalescent COVID-19. In nucleotides, the CDR3 is TGTGCCAGCAGCAACCGGGACAAGAACTATGGCTACACCTTC. This translates into CASSNRDKNYGYTF.